This entry is about one T cell receptor (beta chain). Its antigen is not identified. Repertoires were generated with immunoSEQ multiplex PCR, while TCRdb's copy carries only in-frame clones and drops some. This sample has roughly 15,000 clones, with roughly 74% found just once. These data belong to a study of immune cell composition in non-small cell lung cancer. The CDR3 loop spans 15 amino acids. Germline CDR1 SNHLY, CDR2 FYNNEI. J lost 4 bases, V lost 7 bases, and 11 bases had no gene match. Study-wide findings and caveats: Clones >0.5% enriched in tumour were rarer in adenocarcinoma (33%) than squamous (roughly 80%).

The origin of this receptor is a human donor with non-small cell lung cancer. The chain uses TRBV2 and TRBJ1-2; 8 bases are a match to TRBD1. Sequenced sample: lung tumor tissue. In nucleotides, the CDR3 is TGTGCCAGCACGGACAGGGCGAAGATCTTCTATGGCTACACCTTC. It is translated as CASTDRAKIFYGYTF.